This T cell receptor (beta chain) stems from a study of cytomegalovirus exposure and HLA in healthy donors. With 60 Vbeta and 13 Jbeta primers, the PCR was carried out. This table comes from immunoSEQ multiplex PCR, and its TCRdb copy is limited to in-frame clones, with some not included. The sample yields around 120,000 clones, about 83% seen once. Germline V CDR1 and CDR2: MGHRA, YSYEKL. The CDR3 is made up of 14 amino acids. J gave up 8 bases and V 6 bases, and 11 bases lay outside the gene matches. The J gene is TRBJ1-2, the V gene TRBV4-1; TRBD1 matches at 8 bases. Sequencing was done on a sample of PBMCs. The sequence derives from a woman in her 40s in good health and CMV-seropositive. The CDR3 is CASRPTLGQGGYTF. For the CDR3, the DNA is TGCGCCAGCAGACCCACTTTAGGACAGGGAGGCTACACCTTC.